This T cell receptor (beta chain) was sequenced in a study of shared clonotypes between healthy human individuals. The CDR3 runs 15 residues. The germline gives CDR1 LNHDA, CDR2 SQIVND (reference sequence). The germline V and J ends were trimmed by 0 bases and 4 bases, with 13 bases remaining between them. CD45RO-negative, CCR7-selected cells formed the naive CD8 fraction, which excluded terminally differentiated effector memory CD45RA+ cells. The protocol was immunoSEQ multiplex PCR, while the TCRdb copy is restricted to in-frame clones and leaves out a portion. The sample contains more than 2 million clones, about 94% of which appear only once.

This rearrangement joins TRBV19 to TRBJ2-7; D is unresolved. The sample consisted of naive CD8+ T cells sorted from blood. The receptor was derived from a man aged 18 to 30 in good health. CDR3 residues: CASSIDLGHLYEQYF. DNA of the CDR3: TGTGCCAGTAGTATAGATCTAGGGCACCTATACGAGCAGTACTTC.